Following are 8 T cell receptor beta chains from one sample sequenced in a study of shared T cell receptors in the human thymus. Using immunoSEQ multiplex PCR, the repertoire was profiled, and TCRdb retains in-frame clones only, with some absent. The sample lists some 700,000 clones; roughly 90% were seen once. The sample was also reused in another study, on human thymus T cells.

Sample: thymocytes. These receptor sequences come from a boy under two years old with a congenital heart defect.

A remark on this clone: Sequence at one end of the junction differs from germline and may be a read error. This chain uses TRBV5-1 with TRBJ2-4; 11 bases are shared with TRBD1. CDR3 length equals 16 residues. Germline-derived CDR1 and CDR2 are SGHRS and YFSETQ. CDR3 coding DNA: TGCGCCACCAGCTTGGCGGGACAGGGGGGCAAAAACATTCAGTACTTC. Protein product: CATSLAGQGGKNIQYF.

J is TRBJ2-3 and V is TRBV4-2; 10 positions agree with TRBD2. The CDR3 extends over 21 amino acids. After removal of 1 base from V and 1 base from J, the junction contained 17 bases not matched to a gene. The germline CDR1 and CDR2 sequences are LGHNA and YNFKEQ. This CDR3 reads CASSQGRSRRAGGPGTDTQYF. As DNA, the CDR3 is TGTGCCAGCAGCCAAGGCCGCTCGCGACGAGCGGGAGGGCCTGGCACAGATACGCAGTATTTT.

The rearrangement joins TRBV5-1 to TRBJ2-7, with D possibly matching TRBD2 (6 bases). The V end lost 6 bases, the J end lost 3 bases, and 22 bases lay between the germline ends. The CDR3 consists of 16 residues. From germline, CDR1 is SGHRS and CDR2 YFSETQ. The CDR3 sequence is CASKEGSVAEVYEQYF. The DNA of the CDR3 is TGCGCCAGCAAGGAGGGATCGGTAGCGGAGGTCTACGAGCAGTACTTC.

This clone was counted once. The chain joins TRBV2 to TRBJ2-1, with 8 bases fitting TRBD2. There are 13 residues in the CDR3. After removal of 5 bases from V and 6 bases from J, the junction contained 3 bases not matched to a gene. Germline V gene data show CDR1 as SNHLY and CDR2 as FYNNEI. The DNA for the CDR3 is TGTGCCAGCAGTAGCGGGAGCGGCAATGAGCAGTTCTTC. Translation gives CASSSGSGNEQFF.

This chain joins TRBV27 and TRBJ2-3, with TRBD1 matching over 9 bases. This CDR3 contains 14 residues. Germline trimming cut 6 bases from V and 4 bases from J; bases unmatched to any gene: 5. Germline assignment: CDR1 MNHEY and CDR2 SMNVEV (reference sequence). DNA of the CDR3: TGTGCCAGCAGGGGGACAGGGTTGGCAGATACGCAGTATTTT. It yields the protein CASRGTGLADTQYF.

The chain carries TRBV12-5 and TRBJ2-7; 7 bases map to TRBD2. The CDR3 loop spans 16 amino acids. J gave up 1 base and V 0 bases, and 6 bases lay outside the gene matches. From germline, CDR1 is LGHNT and CDR2 FRNRAP. Here the CDR3 DNA reads TGTGCTAGTGGTTTGGTAAGGGAGCGGGATTCCTACGAGCAGTACTTC. It codes for CASGLVRERDSYEQYF.

The gene calls are TRBV7-9 and TRBJ2-2, with 8 bases aligning to TRBD2. This CDR3 contains 16 residues. Germline loops: CDR1 SEHNR, CDR2 FQNEAQ (reference sequence). V shed 5 bases, J shed 4 bases, and the junction held 9 bases outside the gene matches. DNA for the CDR3: TGTGCCAGCAGCCCCTCAGCGGGAGAGGGCACCGGGGAGCTGTTTTTT. Its protein is CASSPSAGEGTGELFF.

The gene calls are TRBV7-9 and TRBJ2-3; D is possibly TRBD1 (5 bases). V was cut by 6 bases and J by 4 bases, with 20 bases left in between. The germline gives CDR1 SEHNR, CDR2 FQNEAQ (reference sequence). The length of the CDR3 is 16 residues. DNA for the CDR3: TGTGCCAGCAGATCCCCCGCGGCAGGGAAAGCAGATACGCAGTATTTT. As protein: CASRSPAAGKADTQYF.